Sequencing of this TCR beta chain was carried out in a study of read filtering for tumor transcriptome and immune sequencing. The sample holds many counts of this clonotype. The CDR3 sequence is 15 residues long. Molecular barcoded adaptors covering alpha/delta and beta/gamma chains were used on about 390 ng RNA. TCRdb processed the reads anew with MiXCR; each CDR3 protein has one entry. This table has about 58,000 distinct CDR3 sequences, approximately 13% appearing once. The clonotype originates from a donor aged 40 or over with multiple myeloma. The genes are TRBV21-1 and TRBJ1-1; the D segment call TRBD1 is taken from the table without a DNA check. TRBV21-1 represents a pseudogene. Specimen: a population of CD138-negative cells sorted from bone marrow. CDR3 in amino acids: CASSKVVDRGTEAFF. As DNA, the CDR3 is TGTGCCAGCAGCAAAGTAGTGGACAGGGGCACTGAAGCTTTCTTT.